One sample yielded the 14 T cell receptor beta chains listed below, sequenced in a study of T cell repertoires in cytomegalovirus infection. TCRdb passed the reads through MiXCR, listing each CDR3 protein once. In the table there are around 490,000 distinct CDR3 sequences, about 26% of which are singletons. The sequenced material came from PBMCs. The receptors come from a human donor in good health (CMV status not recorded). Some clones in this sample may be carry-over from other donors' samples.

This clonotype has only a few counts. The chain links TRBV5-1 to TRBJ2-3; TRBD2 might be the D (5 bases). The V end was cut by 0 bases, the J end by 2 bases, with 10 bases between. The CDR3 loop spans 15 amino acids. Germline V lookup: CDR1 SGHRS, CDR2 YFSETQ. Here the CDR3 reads CASSLGGSFTDTQYF. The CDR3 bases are TGCGCCAGCAGCTTGGGTGGGAGTTTCACAGATACGCAGTATTTT.

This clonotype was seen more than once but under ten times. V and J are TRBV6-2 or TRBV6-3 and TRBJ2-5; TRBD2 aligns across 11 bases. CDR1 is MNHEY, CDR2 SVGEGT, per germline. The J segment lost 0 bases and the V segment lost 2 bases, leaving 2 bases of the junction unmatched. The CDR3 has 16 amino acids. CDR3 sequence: CASSYGTSGDQETQYF. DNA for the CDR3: TGTGCCAGCAGTTACGGGACTAGCGGAGACCAAGAGACCCAGTACTTC.

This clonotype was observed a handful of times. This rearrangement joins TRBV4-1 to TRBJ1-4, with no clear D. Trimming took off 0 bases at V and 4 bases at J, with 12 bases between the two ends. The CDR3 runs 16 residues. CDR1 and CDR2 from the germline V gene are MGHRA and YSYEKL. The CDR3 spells CASSQDRAEFNEKLFF. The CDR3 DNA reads TGCGCCAGCAGCCAAGATCGGGCCGAGTTTAATGAAAAACTGTTTTTT.

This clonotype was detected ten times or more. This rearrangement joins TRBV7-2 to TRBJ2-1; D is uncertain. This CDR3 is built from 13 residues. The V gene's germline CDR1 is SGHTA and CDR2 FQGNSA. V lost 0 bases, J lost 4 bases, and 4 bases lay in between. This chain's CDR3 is CASSLAKYNEQFF. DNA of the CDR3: TGTGCCAGCAGCTTAGCGAAATACAATGAGCAGTTCTTC.

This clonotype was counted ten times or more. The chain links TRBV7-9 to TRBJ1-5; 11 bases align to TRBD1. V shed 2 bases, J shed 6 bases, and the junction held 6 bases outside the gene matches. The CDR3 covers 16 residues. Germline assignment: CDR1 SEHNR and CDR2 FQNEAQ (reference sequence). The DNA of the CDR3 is TGTGCCAGCAGCTTACCGGGACAGGGGGTGCGTCAGCCCCAGCATTTT. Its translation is CASSLPGQGVRQPQHF. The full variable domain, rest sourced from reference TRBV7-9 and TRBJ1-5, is DTGVSQNPRHKITKRGQNVTFRCDPISEHNRLYWYRQTLGQGPEFLTYFQNEAQLEKSRLLSDRFSAERPKGSFSTLEIQRTEQGDSAMYLCASSLPGQGVRQPQHFGDGTRLSIL.

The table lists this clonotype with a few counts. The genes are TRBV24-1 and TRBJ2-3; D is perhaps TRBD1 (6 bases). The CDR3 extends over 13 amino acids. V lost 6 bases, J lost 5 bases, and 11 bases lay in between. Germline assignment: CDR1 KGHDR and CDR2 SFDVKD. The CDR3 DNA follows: TGTGCCACCAGTACAGGGACGGGAGATACGCAGTATTTT. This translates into CATSTGTGDTQYF.

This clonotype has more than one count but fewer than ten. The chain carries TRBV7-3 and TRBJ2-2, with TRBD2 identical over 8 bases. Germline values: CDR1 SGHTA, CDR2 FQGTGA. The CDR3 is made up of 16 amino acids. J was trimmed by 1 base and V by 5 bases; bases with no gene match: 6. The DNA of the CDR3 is TGTGCCAGCAGCCAGGCCCGGGGGGGGAACACCGGGGAGCTGTTTTTT. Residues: CASSQARGGNTGELFF.

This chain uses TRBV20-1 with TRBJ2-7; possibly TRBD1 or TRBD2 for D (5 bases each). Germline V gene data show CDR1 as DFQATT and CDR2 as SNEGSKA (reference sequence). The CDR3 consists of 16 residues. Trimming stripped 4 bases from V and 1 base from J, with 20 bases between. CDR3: CSAIPGSGWGSYEQYV. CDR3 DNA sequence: TGCAGTGCTATTCCGGGATCAGGCTGGGGGTCCTACGAGCAGTACGTC.

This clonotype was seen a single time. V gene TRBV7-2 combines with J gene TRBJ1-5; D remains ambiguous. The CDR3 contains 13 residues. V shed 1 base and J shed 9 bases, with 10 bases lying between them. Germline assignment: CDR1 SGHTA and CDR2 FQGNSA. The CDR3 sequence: CASSLGGLRPQHF. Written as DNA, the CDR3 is TGTGCCAGCAGCTTAGGCGGGCTAAGGCCCCAGCATTTT.

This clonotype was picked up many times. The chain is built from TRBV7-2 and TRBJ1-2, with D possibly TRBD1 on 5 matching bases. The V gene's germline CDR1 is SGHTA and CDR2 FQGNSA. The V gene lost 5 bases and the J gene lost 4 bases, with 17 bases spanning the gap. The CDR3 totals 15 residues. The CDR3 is CASSAPGFYGYGYTF. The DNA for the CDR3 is TGTGCCAGCAGCGCGCCAGGGTTTTATGGCTATGGCTACACCTTC. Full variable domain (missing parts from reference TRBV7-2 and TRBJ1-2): GAGVSQSPSNKVTEKGKDVELRCDPISGHTALYWYRQSLGQGLEFLIYFQGNSAPDKSGLPSDRFSAERTGGSVSTLTIQRTQQEDSAVYLCASSAPGFYGYGYTFGSGTRLTVV.

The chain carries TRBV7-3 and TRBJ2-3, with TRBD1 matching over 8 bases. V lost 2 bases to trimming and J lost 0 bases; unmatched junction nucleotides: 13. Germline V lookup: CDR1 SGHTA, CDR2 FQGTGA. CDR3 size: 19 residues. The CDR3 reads CASSLRGGQGPTSTDTQYF. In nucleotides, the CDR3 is TGTGCCAGCAGCTTACGGGGAGGACAGGGTCCAACTAGCACAGATACGCAGTATTTT.

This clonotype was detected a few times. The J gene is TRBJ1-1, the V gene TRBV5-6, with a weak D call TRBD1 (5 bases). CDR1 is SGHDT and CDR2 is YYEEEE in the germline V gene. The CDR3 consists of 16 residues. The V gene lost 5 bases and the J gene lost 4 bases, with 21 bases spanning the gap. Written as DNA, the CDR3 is TGTGCCAGCAGTTTCCACGGGGGACGGCTGGGCACTGAAGCTTTCTTT. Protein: CASSFHGGRLGTEAFF. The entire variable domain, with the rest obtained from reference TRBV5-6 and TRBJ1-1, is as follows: DAGVTQSPTHLIKTRGQQVTLRCSPKSGHDTVSWYQQALGQGPQFIFQYYEEEERQRGNFPDRFSGHQFPNYSSELNVNALLLGDSALYLCASSFHGGRLGTEAFFGQGTRLTVV.

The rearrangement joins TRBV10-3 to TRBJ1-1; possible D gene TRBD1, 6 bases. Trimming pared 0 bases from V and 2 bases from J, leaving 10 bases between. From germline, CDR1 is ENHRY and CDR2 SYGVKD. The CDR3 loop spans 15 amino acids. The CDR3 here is CAISESRGINTEAFF. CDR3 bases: TGTGCCATCAGTGAGTCGAGGGGGATCAACACTGAAGCTTTCTTT.

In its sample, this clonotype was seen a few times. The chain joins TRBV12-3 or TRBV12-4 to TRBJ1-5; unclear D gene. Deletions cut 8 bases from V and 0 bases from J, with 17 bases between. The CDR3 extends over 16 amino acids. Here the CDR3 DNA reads TGTGCCAGCGCCGTTTCCAGGATTTATAGCAATCAGCCCCAGCATTTT. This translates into CASAVSRIYSNQPQHF.